One and the same sample provided the 7 T cell receptor beta chains below, sequenced in a study of shared clonotypes between healthy human individuals (dated by TCRdb to the early 2020s). Library construction relied on the immunoSEQ multiplex PCR assay. This is the immuneACCESS table as TCRdb keeps it, with only in-frame sequences that have V and J called. A part of the clones is gone; compared with another copy, unresolved V genes explain less than half, and the rest is unexplained. The sample yields roughly 2 million clones; roughly 94% were counted once. The ten largest make up 0.13% of the sample. Sequenced sample: naive CD4+ T cells sorted from blood. According to the study, the label for this sample's cell subset or site signals: CD45RA+ positively selected. The receptors were gathered from a young man in good health.

This clone occurred once. The chain employs TRBV6-1 and TRBJ2-1; no firm D call. CDR3 size: 14 residues. V was cut by 8 bases and J by 6 bases, with 17 bases left in between. Germline V gene lookup returns CDR1 MNHNS and CDR2 SASEGT. CDR3 bases: TGTGCCAGCCTTGAGTCGGCAGACGGCAATGAGCAGTTCTTC. This sequence encodes CASLESADGNEQFF.

The chain recombines TRBV7-6 with TRBJ2-3; D may be TRBD1 (7 bases). Germline V CDR1 and CDR2: SGHVS, FNYEAQ. The ends were cut back, 1 base at V and 2 bases at J, with 22 bases in the middle. The CDR3 is made up of 19 amino acids. CDR3 region: CASSLGPGAGGPHTDTQYF. The CDR3 nucleotides read TGTGCCAGCAGCTTAGGGCCCGGGGCAGGGGGGCCCCACACAGATACGCAGTATTTT.

On this clone itself: This specimen includes other DNA sequences encoding the same CDR3. This chain connects TRBV10-1 to TRBJ1-1; no clear D gene. This CDR3 is 12 amino acids long. Trimming shortened V by 3 bases and J by 0 bases, and 2 bases separated the two germline ends. Per germline, CDR1 WNHNN and CDR2 SYGVQD (reference sequence). The CDR3 nucleotides read TGCGCCAGCAGTGACTTGAACACTGAAGCTTTCTTT. This sequence encodes CASSDLNTEAFF.

The chain links TRBV5-8 to TRBJ2-2; D unclear. Per the germline V gene, CDR1 is SGHTS and CDR2 is YDEGEE. Trimming stripped 1 base from V and 5 bases from J, with 9 bases between. The CDR3 extends over 14 amino acids. CDR3 bases: TGTGCCAGCAGCTTGATTGGGTCTACCGGGGAGCTGTTTTTT. Amino acid sequence: CASSLIGSTGELFF.

In regard to this clone: Other DNA sequences of this sample code for an identical CDR3. The V and J genes are TRBV28 and TRBJ1-5; D remains unclear. Germline V gene sequence: CDR1 MDHEN, CDR2 SYDVKM. CDR3 length: 12 amino acids. V lost 6 bases to trimming and J lost 4 bases, with 7 bases between them. This CDR3 is CASSLLNQPQHF. DNA of the CDR3: TGTGCCAGCAGCCTTCTGAATCAGCCCCAGCATTTT.

The chain's CDR3 is CASNSLGPKETQYF. CDR3 nucleotides: TGTGCCAGCAACTCTTTGGGACCGAAAGAGACCCAGTACTTC. This sequence joins TRBV28 and TRBJ2-5; D possibly uses TRBD1 or TRBD2 (5 bases each). Per the germline V gene, CDR1 is MDHEN and CDR2 is SYDVKM. Trimming cost V 7 bases and J 3 bases, with 15 bases left between them. The CDR3 consists of 14 residues.

The gene calls are TRBV11-2 and TRBJ1-2, with 7 bases aligning to TRBD1. Germline V CDR1 and CDR2: SGHAT, FQNNGV. The junction had 10 bases not matched to a gene; V was cut back by 5 bases and J by 7 bases. This CDR3 has 14 residues. CDR3 in amino acids: CASSPDRERTGYTF. The CDR3 bases are TGTGCCAGCAGCCCCGACAGGGAGAGGACTGGCTACACCTTC.